The 27 T cell receptor beta chains below were found in one sample sequenced in a study of T cell responses to AZD1222 COVID-19 vaccine. The protocol was immunoSEQ multiplex PCR, while the TCRdb copy is restricted to in-frame clones and leaves out a portion. The table shows 90,000 to 120,000 clones, with 90% to 95% occurring only once. Sequencing used peripheral blood, obtained on day 0 of AZD1222 vaccination. The source of these receptors is an adult in good health.

The gene calls are TRBV7-8 and TRBJ1-2, with D possibly being TRBD1 (5 bases). Trimming shortened V by 0 bases and J by 7 bases, and 12 bases separated the two germline ends. Per the germline V gene, CDR1 is SGHVS and CDR2 is FQNEAQ. There are 14 residues in the CDR3. CDR3 in amino acids: CASSLAHRGGGYTF. DNA of the CDR3: TGTGCCAGCAGCTTAGCGCATCGGGGGGGTGGCTACACCTTC. Using reference TRBV7-8 and TRBJ1-2 for the parts outside the CDR3, the full variable domain is GAGVSQSPRYKVAKRGQDVALRCDPISGHVSLFWYQQALGQGPEFLTYFQNEAQLDKSGLPSDRFFAERPEGSVSTLKIQRTQQEDSAVYLCASSLAHRGGGYTFGSGTRLTVV.

The rearrangement uses TRBV27 and TRBJ2-3; D is unresolved. The CDR3 spans 13 residues. CDR1 is MNHEY and CDR2 is SMNVEV in the germline V gene (reference sequence). Trimming took off 3 bases at V and 8 bases at J, with 12 bases between the two ends. Here the CDR3 DNA reads TGTGCCAGCAGTTTGACTCCCTCGGGTACGCAGTATTTT. This sequence encodes CASSLTPSGTQYF.

V is TRBV9 and J is TRBJ2-2; 14 bases line up with TRBD2. The junction had 6 bases not matched to a gene; V was cut back by 0 bases and J by 11 bases. This CDR3 comprises 16 residues. CDR1 and CDR2 from the germline V gene are SGDLS and YYNGEE. CDR3 sequence reads: CASSVGATSGGVELFF. For the CDR3, the DNA is TGTGCCAGCAGCGTAGGGGCGACTAGCGGGGGGGTCGAGCTGTTTTTT.

The chain uses TRBV12-3 or TRBV12-4 and TRBJ2-3, with D perhaps being TRBD1 or TRBD2 (5 bases each). The germline V and J ends were trimmed by 8 bases and 7 bases, with 13 bases remaining between them. CDR3 length: 12 amino acids. The CDR3 loop reads CASGGAGYTQYF. Written as DNA, the CDR3 is TGTGCCAGCGGGGGAGCAGGCTATACGCAGTATTTT.

The CDR3 reads CAWGHGQETQYF. The CDR3 region has the DNA TGTGCCTGGGGCCACGGACAAGAGACCCAGTACTTC. This chain uses TRBV30 with TRBJ2-5; D is unresolved. CDR3 length equals 12 residues. Germline CDR1 GTSNPN, CDR2 SVGIG (reference sequence). Trimming removed 5 bases from V and 2 bases from J, with 9 bases in between.

This chain uses TRBV5-1 with TRBJ2-3; D is possibly TRBD1 (5 bases). This CDR3 has 14 residues. Trimming pared 6 bases from V and 6 bases from J, leaving 17 bases between. Germline assignment: CDR1 SGHRS and CDR2 YFSETQ. The CDR3, as DNA: TGCGCCAGCACTGTGATTCGACAGTCTGATACGCAGTATTTT. Translated, it gives CASTVIRQSDTQYF.

The rearrangement uses TRBV25-1 and TRBJ2-1; 7 nucleotides match TRBD2. This CDR3 has 15 amino acids. The ends lost 6 bases at V and 0 bases at J; junction bases unmatched: 5. The V gene's germline CDR1 is MGHDK and CDR2 SYGVNS. CDR3 sequence reads: CASSRGLSSYNEQFF. The DNA of the CDR3 is TGTGCCAGCAGCCGGGGACTAAGCTCCTACAATGAGCAGTTCTTC.

The rearrangement uses TRBV4-3 and TRBJ2-3; 16 bases line up with TRBD2. Per germline, CDR1 LGHNA and CDR2 YSLEER. Germline trimming cut 3 bases from V and 1 base from J; bases unmatched to any gene: 1. The CDR3 runs to 17 residues. Here the CDR3 DNA reads TGCGCCAGCAGCCACGGGACTAGCGGGGGGGGCACAGATACGCAGTATTTT. Amino acids: CASSHGTSGGGTDTQYF.

The chain is built from TRBV5-4 and TRBJ2-3, with TRBD2 identical over 13 bases. CDR1 SGHNT and CDR2 YYREEE come from the germline V gene (reference sequence). Trimming cost V 2 bases and J 8 bases; bases outside gene matches: 5. The CDR3 consists of 15 residues. The chain's CDR3 is CASSFTSGGASTQYF. The CDR3 DNA reads TGTGCCAGCAGCTTTACTAGCGGGGGGGCATCTACGCAGTATTTT.

This clone was seen a handful of times. The chain has TRBV14 and TRBJ2-7, with 14 bases matching TRBD2. Trimming at V came to 1 base and at J to 0 bases, leaving 5 bases not matched to a gene. Germline values: CDR1 SGHDN, CDR2 FVKESK. The CDR3 length is 18 residues. CDR3: CASSQVGLAGGRSYEQYF. CDR3 in DNA: TGTGCCAGCAGCCAAGTCGGACTAGCGGGGGGCCGCTCCTACGAGCAGTACTTC.

V gene TRBV2 combines with J gene TRBJ2-3; D gene ambiguous. Germline-derived CDR1 and CDR2 are SNHLY and FYNNEI. CDR3 length equals 14 residues. The V gene lost 6 bases and the J gene lost 0 bases, with 10 bases spanning the gap. Here the CDR3 reads CASSLYPSTDTQYF. The DNA for the CDR3 is TGTGCCAGCAGCCTTTACCCTAGCACAGATACGCAGTATTTT.

This clone was seen more than once but under ten times. This chain joins TRBV5-1 and TRBJ1-2; no firm D call. The CDR3 has 13 residues. V lost 2 bases, J lost 5 bases, and 10 bases lay in between. Germline-derived CDR1 and CDR2 are SGHRS and YFSETQ. CDR3 coding DNA: TGCGCCAGCAGCTTAATAGATTTTTATGGCTACACCTTC. This encodes CASSLIDFYGYTF.

The chain uses TRBV4-3 and TRBJ1-1; possible D gene TRBD1, 5 bases. Germline V gene lookup returns CDR1 LGHNA and CDR2 YSLEER. This CDR3 is built from 16 residues. Trimming took 0 bases from V and 8 from J, leaving 19 bases between them. The CDR3 nucleotides are TGCGCCAGCAGCCAAGATGGAATTCTAGGAGGGACCGAAGCTTTCTTT. This codes for CASSQDGILGGTEAFF.

V is TRBV7-2 and J is TRBJ2-2; the D gene is possibly TRBD2 (5 bases). This CDR3 spans 15 amino acids. Trimming took off 3 bases at V and 0 bases at J, with 8 bases between the two ends. The V gene's germline CDR1 is SGHTA and CDR2 FQGNSA. The CDR3 region has the DNA TGTGCCAGCAGCTTTAGGACTTCGAACACCGGGGAGCTGTTTTTT. Translating gives CASSFRTSNTGELFF. Supplemented by reference TRBV7-2 and TRBJ2-2, the full variable domain reads GAGVSQSPSNKVTEKGKDVELRCDPISGHTALYWYRQSLGQGLEFLIYFQGNSAPDKSGLPSDRFSAERTGGSVSTLTIQRTQQEDSAVYLCASSFRTSNTGELFFGEGSRLTVL.

The chain has TRBV3-1 (or the pseudogene TRBV3-2) and TRBJ2-7, with D unclear. The length of the CDR3 is 13 residues. CDR1 and CDR2 from the germline V gene are LGHDT and YNNKEL (reference sequence). Trimming took off 6 bases at V and 0 bases at J, with 9 bases between the two ends. For the CDR3, the DNA is TGTGCCAGCAGGGCGAGTTACTCCTACGAGCAGTACTTC. Amino acid sequence: CASRASYSYEQYF.

This clone has a handful of counts. The gene calls are TRBV18 and TRBJ2-1; possible D gene TRBD2, 6 bases. V was clipped by 2 bases and J by 9 bases, with 14 bases between them. Germline assignment: CDR1 KGHSH and CDR2 LQKENI. The CDR3 has 14 amino acids. The CDR3 bases are TGTGCCAGCTCACCAGGGGGAGGATCCAGTGAGCAGTTCTTC. Encoded protein: CASSPGGGSSEQFF. Complete variable domain (other parts from reference TRBV18 and TRBJ2-1): NAGVMQNPRHLVRRRGQEARLRCSPMKGHSHVYWYRQLPEEGLKFMVYLQKENIIDESGMPKERFSAEFPKEGPSILRIQQVVRGDSAAYFCASSPGGGSSEQFFGPGTRLTVL.

Here the CDR3 DNA reads TGTGCCATCAGAGCAGGGGTGGGCTATGGCTACACCTTC. Translation: CAIRAGVGYGYTF. J is TRBJ1-2 and V is TRBV10-3; D is possibly TRBD1 (6 bases). CDR1 and CDR2 (germline): ENHRY, SYGVKD. The CDR3 consists of 13 residues. V dropped 6 bases and J dropped 4 bases, with 12 bases sitting between them.

V is TRBV6-2 or TRBV6-3 and J is TRBJ1-4; D gene ambiguous. This CDR3 has 15 amino acids. From germline, CDR1 is MNHEY and CDR2 SVGEGT. V was shortened by 0 bases and J by 6 bases, with 11 bases between the two germline ends. CDR3 coding DNA: TGTGCCAGCAGTTACTCTCAATTTCTGGATGAAAAACTGTTTTTT. Its translation: CASSYSQFLDEKLFF.

This chain connects TRBV13 to TRBJ2-6, with TRBD1 as a possible D gene (6 bases). Germline V CDR1 and CDR2: PRHDT, FYEKMQ (reference sequence). V lost 5 bases and J 2 bases, leaving 10 bases between the germline ends. This CDR3 is built from 15 residues. The CDR3 region has the DNA TGTGCCAGCAGCCCGACAGGTACTGGGGCCAACGTCCTGACTTTC. Its translation is CASSPTGTGANVLTF.

The J gene is TRBJ1-2, the V gene TRBV11-2; D unresolved. The germline V gene encodes CDR1 SGHAT and CDR2 FQNNGV. The CDR3 covers 13 residues. V lost 6 bases and J 1 base, leaving 9 bases between the germline ends. The CDR3 reads CASSPGRNYGYTF. CDR3 bases: TGTGCCAGCAGTCCCGGCCGTAACTATGGCTACACCTTC.

The genes are TRBV6-5 and TRBJ1-1; a weak D match, TRBD1 (5 bases). In germline, CDR1 is MNHEY, CDR2 SVGAGI. V lost 4 bases, J lost 0 bases, and 9 bases lay in between. The CDR3 runs 14 residues. The DNA of the CDR3 is TGTGCCAGCAGTTGGGGGAGTCTGAACACTGAAGCTTTCTTT. Amino acid sequence: CASSWGSLNTEAFF.

The chain employs TRBV30 and TRBJ2-5; D remains unclear. This CDR3 has 11 amino acids. From germline, CDR1 is GTSNPN and CDR2 SVGIG (reference sequence). V was shortened by 1 base and J by 5 bases, with 5 bases between the two germline ends. CDR3 loop: CAWSATETQYF. In nucleotides, the CDR3 is TGTGCCTGGAGTGCTACGGAGACCCAGTACTTC.

V usage is TRBV7-3 and J usage is TRBJ2-5; 7 bases align to TRBD2. Trimming took 1 base from V and 3 from J; bases not matched to a gene: 5. The germline V gene encodes CDR1 SGHTA and CDR2 FQGTGA. The CDR3 runs to 15 residues. The CDR3 here is CASSLMPAGKETQYF. CDR3 bases: TGTGCCAGCAGCTTAATGCCAGCGGGGAAAGAGACCCAGTACTTC.

The chain recombines TRBV30 with TRBJ1-1, with unresolved D. This CDR3 comprises 12 residues. The V gene's germline CDR1 is GTSNPN and CDR2 SVGIG (reference sequence). V dropped 1 base and J dropped 10 bases, with 13 bases sitting between them. The CDR3 DNA sequence: TGTGCCTGGAGTGCCTTTTCGGGCCGAGCTTTCTTT. As protein: CAWSAFSGRAFF.

This clone was picked up one time. This rearrangement joins TRBV7-9 to TRBJ2-3, with 9 bases identical to TRBD2. The CDR3 extends over 16 amino acids. The trim removed 3 bases at V and 4 bases at J, leaving 8 bases unmatched. CDR1 is SEHNR and CDR2 is FQNEAQ in the germline V gene (reference sequence). CDR3 residues: CASSFGAGGRPDTQYF. The CDR3 nucleotides read TGTGCCAGCAGCTTCGGAGCGGGGGGCAGACCAGATACGCAGTATTTT.

V and J are TRBV19 and TRBJ1-5; D remains unclear. CDR1 LNHDA and CDR2 SQIVND come from the germline V gene (reference sequence). V was trimmed by 3 bases and J by 6 bases, leaving 9 bases between them. There are 13 residues in the CDR3. CDR3 protein: CASSMDWGQPQHF. The CDR3 DNA reads as TGTGCCAGTAGTATGGATTGGGGTCAGCCCCAGCATTTT.

The chain's CDR3 is CASSVNGRTYEQYF. DNA of the CDR3: TGTGCCAGCTCCGTGAACGGCCGGACTTACGAGCAGTACTTC. The chain couples TRBV3-1 (or the pseudogene TRBV3-2) to TRBJ2-7, with D possibly being TRBD2 (5 bases). Trimming shortened V by 8 bases and J by 4 bases, and 18 bases separated the two germline ends. The germline CDR1 and CDR2 sequences are LGHDT and YNNKEL (reference sequence). There are 14 residues in the CDR3.